The entry below gives a single T cell receptor beta chain sequence along with its context. Its antigen is undetermined. A much larger clone lies a single base off, so this may be a read error. TCRdb reanalysed the RT-PCR reads using MiXCR and keeps one entry per CDR3 protein. The sample gives 490,000 or so distinct CDR3 sequences, about 8% of which show up once; 10% to 15% is in the top ten. This sample is part of a study of response to subunit inactivated influenza vaccine. General observations from the study: T cells newly recruited by each seasonal influenza vaccination are few, the authors suggested.

V dropped 4 bases and J dropped 9 bases, with 18 bases sitting between them. Germline values: CDR1 KGHDR, CDR2 SFDVKD. The CDR3 is made up of 15 amino acids. The chain couples TRBV24-1 to TRBJ2-1; D gene unclear. Source: PBMCs from blood, taken roughly 24 months after vaccination. The sequence was collected from a man aged 50 to 75 who received an inactivated influenza vaccine. This CDR3 is CATSDPGPFGSEQFF. CDR3 nucleotide sequence: TGTGCCACCAGTGACCCAGGCCCCTTTGGCAGTGAGCAGTTCTTC.